This T cell receptor (beta chain) comes out of a study of blood T cell repertoires in COVID-19. In the study overall: Acute-phase and convalescent COVID-19 samples originated in the United States, Italy and Spain. From T cells, B-cell-depleted T cells, or PBMCs came the material, which was cDNA or gDNA.

Trimming removed 4 bases from V and 8 bases from J, with 18 bases in between. The length of the CDR3 is 14 residues. CDR1 is SGHRS and CDR2 is YFSETQ in the germline V gene. Original data processing: Estimated nucleated cell counts came from reference gene primer amplification. Only in-frame clones appear in the TCRdb table, and some are missing; sequencing was by immunoSEQ multiplex PCR. V and J calls and clone size come straight from that table; D and trimming were deduced from the DNA. The table lists around 260,000 clones, less than 90% of them singletons. The chain combines TRBV5-1 with TRBJ1-2; D is possibly TRBD1 (5 bases). This receptor was taken from a man aged 60 to 75 with acute or convalescent COVID-19. Sample: peripheral blood. The CDR3 sequence is CASSEPGLDLGYTF. The CDR3 nucleotides are TGCGCCAGCAGCGAACCGGGACTCGACCTAGGCTACACCTTC.